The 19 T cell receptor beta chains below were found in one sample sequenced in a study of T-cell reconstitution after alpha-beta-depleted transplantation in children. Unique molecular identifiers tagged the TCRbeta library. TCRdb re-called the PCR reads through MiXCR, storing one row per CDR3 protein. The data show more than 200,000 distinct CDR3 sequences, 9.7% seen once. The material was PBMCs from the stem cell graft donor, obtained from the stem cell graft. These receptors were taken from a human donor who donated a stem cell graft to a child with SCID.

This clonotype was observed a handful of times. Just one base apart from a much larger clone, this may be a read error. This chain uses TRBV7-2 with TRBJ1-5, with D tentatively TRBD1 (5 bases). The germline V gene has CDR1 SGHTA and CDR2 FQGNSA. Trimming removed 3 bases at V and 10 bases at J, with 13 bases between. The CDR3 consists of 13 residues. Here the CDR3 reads CASSFQWGDPQHF. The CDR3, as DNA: TGTGCCAGCAGCTTTCAATGGGGGGACCCCCAGCATTTT.

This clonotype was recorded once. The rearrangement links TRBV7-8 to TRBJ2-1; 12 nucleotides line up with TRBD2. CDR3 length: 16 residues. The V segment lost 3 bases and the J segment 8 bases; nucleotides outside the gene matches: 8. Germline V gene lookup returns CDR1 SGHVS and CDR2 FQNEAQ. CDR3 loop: CASSLLTSGGIYEQFF. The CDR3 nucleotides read TGTGCCAGCAGCTTGCTAACTAGCGGGGGGATCTATGAGCAGTTCTTC.

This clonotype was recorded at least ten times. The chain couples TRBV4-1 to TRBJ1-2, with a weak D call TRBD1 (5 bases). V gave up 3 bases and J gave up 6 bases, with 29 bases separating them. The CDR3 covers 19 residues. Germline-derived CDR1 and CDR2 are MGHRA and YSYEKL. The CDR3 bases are TGCGCCAGCAGCCAGGAGGCGGACACAGCGGGGGAAGGCTTCGATGGCTACACCTTC. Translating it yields CASSQEADTAGEGFDGYTF.

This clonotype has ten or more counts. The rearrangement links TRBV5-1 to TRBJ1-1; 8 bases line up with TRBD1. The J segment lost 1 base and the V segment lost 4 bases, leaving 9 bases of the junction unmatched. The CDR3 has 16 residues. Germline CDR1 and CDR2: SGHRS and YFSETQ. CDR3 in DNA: TGCGCCAGCAGCCGACAGGGGATGGGGAGGAACACTGAAGCTTTCTTT. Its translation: CASSRQGMGRNTEAFF.

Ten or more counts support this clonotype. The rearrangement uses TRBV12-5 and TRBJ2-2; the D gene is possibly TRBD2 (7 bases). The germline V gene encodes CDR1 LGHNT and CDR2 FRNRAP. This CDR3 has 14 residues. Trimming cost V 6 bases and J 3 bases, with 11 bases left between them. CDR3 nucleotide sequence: TGTGCTAGTGGCTCCGGGGGGCACACCGGGGAGCTGTTTTTT. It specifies CASGSGGHTGELFF.

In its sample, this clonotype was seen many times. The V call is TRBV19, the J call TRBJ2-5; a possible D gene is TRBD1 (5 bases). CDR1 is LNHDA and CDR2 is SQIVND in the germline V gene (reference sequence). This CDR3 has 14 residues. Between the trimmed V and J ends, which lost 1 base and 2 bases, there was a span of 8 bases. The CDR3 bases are TGTGCCAGTAGTATAGTTCCAGGGCAAGAGACCCAGTACTTC. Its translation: CASSIVPGQETQYF.

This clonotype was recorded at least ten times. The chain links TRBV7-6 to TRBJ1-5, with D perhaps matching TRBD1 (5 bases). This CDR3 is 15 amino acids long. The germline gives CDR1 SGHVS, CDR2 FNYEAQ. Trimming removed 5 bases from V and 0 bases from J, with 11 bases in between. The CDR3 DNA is TGTGCCAGCAGCGAACAGGCGATTAGCAATCAGCCCCAGCATTTT. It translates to CASSEQAISNQPQHF.

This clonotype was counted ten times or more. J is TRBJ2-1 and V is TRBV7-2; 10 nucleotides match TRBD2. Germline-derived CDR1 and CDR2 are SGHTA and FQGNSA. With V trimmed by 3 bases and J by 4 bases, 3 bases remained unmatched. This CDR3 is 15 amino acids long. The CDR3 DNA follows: TGTGCCAGCAGCTTTAGCGGGGGGCCATACAATGAGCAGTTCTTC. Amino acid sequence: CASSFSGGPYNEQFF.

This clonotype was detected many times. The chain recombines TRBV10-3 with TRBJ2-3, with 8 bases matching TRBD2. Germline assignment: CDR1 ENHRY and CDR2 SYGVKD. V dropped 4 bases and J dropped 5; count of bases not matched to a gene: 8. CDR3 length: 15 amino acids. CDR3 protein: CAISARAGEGDTQYF. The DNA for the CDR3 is TGTGCCATCAGTGCCAGAGCGGGGGAGGGAGATACGCAGTATTTT.

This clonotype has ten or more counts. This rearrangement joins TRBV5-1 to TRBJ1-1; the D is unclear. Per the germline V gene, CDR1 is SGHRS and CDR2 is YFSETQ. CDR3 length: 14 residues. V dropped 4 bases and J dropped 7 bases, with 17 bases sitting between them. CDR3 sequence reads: CASSAVLGKYEAFF. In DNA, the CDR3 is TGCGCCAGCAGCGCGGTCCTGGGGAAATATGAAGCTTTCTTT.

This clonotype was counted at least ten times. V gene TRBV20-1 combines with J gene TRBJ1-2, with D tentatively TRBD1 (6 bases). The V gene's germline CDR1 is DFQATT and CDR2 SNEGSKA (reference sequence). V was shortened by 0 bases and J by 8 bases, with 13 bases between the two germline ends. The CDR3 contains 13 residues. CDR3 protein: CSARDLGGAGYTF. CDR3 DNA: TGCAGTGCTAGAGATTTGGGGGGCGCGGGCTACACCTTC.

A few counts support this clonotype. The CDR3 DNA follows: TGTGCCAGCCGGCTACAGGGCCAGCCCCAGCATTTT. Translated, it gives CASRLQGQPQHF. V is TRBV7-9 and J is TRBJ1-5; D is perhaps TRBD1 (6 bases). The germline V and J ends were trimmed by 8 bases and 7 bases, with 12 bases remaining between them. The CDR3 is made up of 12 amino acids. Germline V CDR1 and CDR2: SEHNR, FQNEAQ (reference sequence).

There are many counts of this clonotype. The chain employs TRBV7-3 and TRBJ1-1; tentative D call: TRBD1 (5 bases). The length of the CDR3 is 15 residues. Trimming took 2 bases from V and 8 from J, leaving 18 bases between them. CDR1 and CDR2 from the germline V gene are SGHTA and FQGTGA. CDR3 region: CASSLLRRERGEAFF. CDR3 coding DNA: TGTGCCAGCAGCTTACTTCGCAGGGAGCGCGGAGAAGCTTTCTTT.

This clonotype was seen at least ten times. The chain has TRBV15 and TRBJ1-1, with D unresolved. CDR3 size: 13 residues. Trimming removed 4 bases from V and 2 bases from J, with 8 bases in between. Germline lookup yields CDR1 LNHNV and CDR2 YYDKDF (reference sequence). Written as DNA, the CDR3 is TGTGCCACCAGCATAACAGAAAACACTGAAGCTTTCTTT. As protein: CATSITENTEAFF.

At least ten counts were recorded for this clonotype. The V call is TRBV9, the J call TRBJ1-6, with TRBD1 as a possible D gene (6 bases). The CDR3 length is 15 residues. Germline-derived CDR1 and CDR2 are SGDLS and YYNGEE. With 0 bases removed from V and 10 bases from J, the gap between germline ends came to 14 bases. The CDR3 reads CASSVVPGAMSPLHF. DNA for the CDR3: TGTGCCAGCAGCGTAGTACCGGGGGCTATGTCACCCCTCCACTTT.

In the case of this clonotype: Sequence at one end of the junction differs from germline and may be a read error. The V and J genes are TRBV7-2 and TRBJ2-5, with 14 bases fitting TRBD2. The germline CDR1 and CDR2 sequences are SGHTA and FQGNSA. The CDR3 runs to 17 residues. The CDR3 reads CPSSPIRLAGGQETQYF. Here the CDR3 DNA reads TGTCCCAGCAGTCCCATCCGACTAGCGGGGGGGCAAGAGACCCAGTACTTC.

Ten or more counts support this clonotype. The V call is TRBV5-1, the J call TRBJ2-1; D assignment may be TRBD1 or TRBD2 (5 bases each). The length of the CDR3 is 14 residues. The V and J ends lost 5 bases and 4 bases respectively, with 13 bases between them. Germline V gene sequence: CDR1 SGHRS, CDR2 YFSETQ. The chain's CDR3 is CASSEGPGYNEQFF. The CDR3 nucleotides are TGCGCCAGCAGTGAGGGACCTGGATACAATGAGCAGTTCTTC.

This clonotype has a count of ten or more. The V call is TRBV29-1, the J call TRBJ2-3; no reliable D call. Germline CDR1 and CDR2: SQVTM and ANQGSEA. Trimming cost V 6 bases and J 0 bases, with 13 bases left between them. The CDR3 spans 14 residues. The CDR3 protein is CSVVRASSTDTQYF. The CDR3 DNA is TGCAGCGTGGTTCGGGCCTCTAGCACAGATACGCAGTATTTT.

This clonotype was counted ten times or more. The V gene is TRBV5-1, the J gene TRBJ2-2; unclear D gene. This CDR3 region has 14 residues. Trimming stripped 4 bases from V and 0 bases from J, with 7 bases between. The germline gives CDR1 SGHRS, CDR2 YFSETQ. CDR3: CASSARANTGELFF. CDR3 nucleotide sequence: TGCGCCAGCAGCGCAAGGGCGAACACCGGGGAGCTGTTTTTT.